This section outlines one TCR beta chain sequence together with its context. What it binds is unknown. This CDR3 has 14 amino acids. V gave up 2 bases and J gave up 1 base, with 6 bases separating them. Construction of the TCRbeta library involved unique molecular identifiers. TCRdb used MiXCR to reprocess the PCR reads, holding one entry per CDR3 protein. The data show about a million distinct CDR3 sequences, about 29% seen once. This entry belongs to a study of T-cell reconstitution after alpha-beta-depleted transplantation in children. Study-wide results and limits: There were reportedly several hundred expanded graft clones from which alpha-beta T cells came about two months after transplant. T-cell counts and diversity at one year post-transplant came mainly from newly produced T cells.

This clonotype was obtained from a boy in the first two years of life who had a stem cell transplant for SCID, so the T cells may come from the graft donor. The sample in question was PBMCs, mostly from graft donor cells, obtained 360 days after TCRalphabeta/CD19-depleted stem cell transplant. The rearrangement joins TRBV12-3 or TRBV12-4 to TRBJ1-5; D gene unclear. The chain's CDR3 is CASSLSNSNQPQHF. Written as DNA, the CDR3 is TGTGCCAGCAGTTTATCAAACAGCAATCAGCCCCAGCATTTT.